This is a list of T cell receptor beta chains from one sample in a study of T cell responses to AZD1222 COVID-19 vaccine. Here immunoSEQ multiplex PCR was the method, and the copy in TCRdb shows in-frame clones only, minus some. The data show 250,000 to 300,000 clones, 85% to 95% seen once. The sequencing used peripheral blood, collected 28 days after the second AZD1222 dose. The receptors shown here come from an adult who received the AZD1222 COVID-19 vaccine. Both conserved end residues are part of each CDR3. A D gene is named only where the DNA matches it firmly. Only part of the rows carry a size: once, few, many, or a class if the clone is expanded.

J gene,V gene,clone size,D gene,CDR3 protein,CDR3 DNA
TRBJ1-1,TRBV19,-,-,CASSIVGEGTEAFF,TGTGCCAGTAGTATAGTCGGGGAGGGAACTGAAGCTTTCTTT
TRBJ1-3,TRBV5-6,-,-,CASSLGGNTIYF,TGTGCCAGCAGCTTGGGTGGAAATACCATATATTTT
TRBJ1-4,TRBV6-1,-,TRBD1,CASSEMVIGGEDYEKLFF,TGTGCCAGCAGTGAAATGGTCATAGGGGGCGAAGATTATGAAAAACTGTTTTTT
TRBJ1-1,TRBV12-3/TRBV12-4,-,-,CASSKSQRTEAFF,TGTGCCAGCTCAAAATCACAGAGGACTGAAGCTTTCTTT
TRBJ2-7,TRBV6-5,-,TRBD2,CASRPGGAYEQYF,TGTGCCAGCAGGCCGGGGGGAGCCTACGAGCAGTACTTC
TRBJ1-1,TRBV5-4,-,-,CASSLRGFTEAFF,TGTGCCAGCAGCTTGAGGGGGTTCACTGAAGCTTTCTTT
TRBJ2-3,TRBV7-9,-,-,CASSLGGAYTDTQYF,TGTGCCAGCAGCTTAGGGGGGGCCTACACAGATACGCAGTATTTT
TRBJ1-1,TRBV15,-,-,CATSKGGWFAEAFF,TGTGCCACCTCAAAAGGGGGATGGTTCGCTGAAGCTTTCTTT
TRBJ1-1,TRBV7-9,-,TRBD1,CASSHEGTASKGNTEAFF,TGTGCCAGCAGTCACGAAGGGACAGCGTCGAAGGGGAACACTGAAGCTTTCTTT
TRBJ2-5,TRBV5-4,-,TRBD2,CASTSPGLVETQYF,TGTGCCAGCACCTCCCCTGGACTAGTAGAGACCCAGTACTTC
TRBJ2-3,TRBV18,-,-,CASSWGQYASDTQYF,TGTGCCAGCTCTTGGGGGCAGTATGCGTCAGATACGCAGTATTTT
TRBJ2-7,TRBV28,-,TRBD2,CASSFPTSGAISYEQYF,TGTGCCAGCAGTTTCCCGACTAGCGGGGCCATCTCCTACGAGCAGTACTTC
TRBJ1-2,TRBV4-2,-,-,CASSQAGPRDHYGYTF,TGTGCCAGCAGCCAAGCGGGACCCCGGGATCACTATGGCTACACCTTC
TRBJ1-2,TRBV7-9,once,-,CASSFTGSGGYTF,TGTGCCAGCAGCTTCACAGGTTCAGGGGGCTACACCTTC
TRBJ2-3,TRBV4-1,-,TRBD1,CASSQEATGGSTDTQYF,TGCGCCAGCAGCCAAGAGGCGACAGGGGGTAGCACAGATACGCAGTATTTT
TRBJ2-5,TRBV7-2,once,-,CASSPRRETQYF,TGTGCCAGCAGCCCTCGCCGGGAGACCCAGTACTTC
TRBJ2-7,TRBV28,-,TRBD1,CASSPSGTVYEQYF,TGTGCCAGCAGCCCTTCCGGGACAGTATACGAGCAGTACTTC
TRBJ1-4,TRBV6-5,-,-,CASSAIQGIVEKLFF,TGTGCCAGCAGCGCCATTCAGGGGATTGTTGAAAAACTGTTTTTT
TRBJ2-2,TRBV11-1,-,TRBD2,CASSQGRGGTGELFF,TGTGCCAGCAGCCAAGGGAGGGGAGGCACCGGGGAGCTGTTTTTT
TRBJ2-7,TRBV28,-,-,CASSLLGEQYF,TGTGCCAGCAGTTTATTAGGCGAGCAGTACTTC
TRBJ1-4,TRBV28,-,TRBD1,CASSSPGQGVEKLFF,TGTGCCAGCAGTTCTCCGGGACAGGGTGTCGAAAAACTGTTTTTT
TRBJ2-7,TRBV5-6,-,-,CASSIQSSYEQYF,TGTGCCAGCAGCATACAGAGCTCCTACGAGCAGTACTTC
TRBJ2-7,TRBV2,-,TRBD2,CASTGTSGRARGEQYF,TGTGCCAGCACCGGGACTAGCGGGAGGGCCCGGGGGGAGCAGTACTTC
TRBJ1-1,TRBV3-1/TRBV3-2,-,-,CASSQELLNTEAFF,TGTGCCAGCAGCCAAGAGCTATTGAACACTGAAGCTTTCTTT
TRBJ1-2,TRBV7-9,-,-,CASSHRGGWDGYTF,TGTGCCAGCAGCCACCGTGGGGGATGGGATGGCTACACCTTC
TRBJ1-1,TRBV28,-,-,CASNPQGVNTEAFF,TGTGCCAGCAACCCGCAGGGAGTAAACACTGAAGCTTTCTTT
TRBJ2-7,TRBV10-3,-,-,CAISVDSYEQYF,TGTGCCATCAGTGTGGACAGCTACGAGCAGTACTTC
TRBJ2-7,TRBV3-1/TRBV3-2,-,-,CASSQDEQYF,TGTGCCAGCAGCCAAGACGAGCAGTACTTC
TRBJ2-1,TRBV28,few,TRBD2,CASSLSSGRAWNEQFF,TGTGCCAGCAGTTTATCCAGCGGGAGGGCCTGGAATGAGCAGTTCTTC
TRBJ1-5,TRBV29-1,-,-,CSVGYSGNQPQHF,TGCAGCGTTGGGTACTCGGGCAATCAGCCCCAGCATTTT
TRBJ1-4,TRBV4-3,-,-,CASSRLWLSNEKLFF,TGCGCCAGCAGCCGACTTTGGTTGTCTAATGAAAAACTGTTTTTT
TRBJ2-2,TRBV19,-,-,CASSIISNRRAGELFF,TGTGCCAGTAGTATTATCAGCAACAGGCGGGCCGGGGAGCTGTTTTTT
TRBJ2-2,TRBV6-5,-,-,CASSRDSSTGELFF,TGTGCCAGCAGTCGGGACTCCAGCACCGGGGAGCTGTTTTTT
TRBJ1-4,TRBV29-1,once,-,CSVVNPPSDEKLFF,TGCAGCGTTGTCAACCCACCATCGGATGAAAAACTGTTTTTT
TRBJ2-1,TRBV28,-,-,CASSLGGEDNEQFF,TGTGCCAGCAGTTTAGGGGGTGAGGACAATGAGCAGTTCTTC
TRBJ1-6,TRBV3-1/TRBV3-2,-,-,CASSPTRVQRNSPLHF,TGTGCCAGCAGTCCGACCCGGGTCCAGAGAAATTCACCCCTCCACTTT
TRBJ1-3,TRBV9,few,-,CASSPRTVTFSGNTIYF,TGTGCCAGCAGCCCCCGGACAGTAACTTTCTCTGGAAACACCATATATTTT
TRBJ1-5,TRBV2,-,-,CASRGEGHQPQHF,TGTGCCAGCAGGGGGGAGGGGCATCAGCCCCAGCATTTT
TRBJ1-2,TRBV10-2,-,-,CASKWDGGLFNYGYTF,TGCGCCAGCAAGTGGGACGGAGGGTTATTTAACTATGGCTACACCTTC
TRBJ2-5,TRBV9,-,TRBD2,CASSVDSGRETQYF,TGTGCCAGCAGCGTAGATAGCGGGCGAGAGACCCAGTACTTC
TRBJ1-1,TRBV7-2,-,TRBD1,CASSLDRGNTEAFF,TGTGCCAGCAGCTTAGACAGGGGCAATACTGAAGCTTTCTTT
TRBJ2-3,TRBV2,-,-,CASSALDTQYF,TGTGCCAGCAGTGCCCTGGATACGCAGTATTTT
TRBJ2-5,TRBV7-9,-,TRBD1,CASTVDRGKTQYF,TGTGCCAGCACCGTCGACAGGGGAAAGACCCAGTACTTC
TRBJ2-3,TRBV18,-,-,CASSPNGRGDTQYF,TGTGCCAGCTCACCAAACGGGCGGGGAGATACGCAGTATTTT
TRBJ1-1,TRBV10-2,-,-,CASSRGQSMNTEAFF,TGCGCCAGCAGTCGGGGCCAATCCATGAACACTGAAGCTTTCTTT
TRBJ2-3,TRBV4-1,-,TRBD2,CASSHGGLAGLNLPDTQYF,TGCGCCAGCAGCCACGGGGGACTAGCGGGTCTGAATTTACCAGATACGCAGTATTTT
TRBJ1-2,TRBV20-1,-,TRBD1,CSAPHRGGYTF,TGCAGTGCCCCACACAGGGGTGGCTACACCTTC
TRBJ2-7,TRBV5-1,-,TRBD2,CASSGGSGGYEQYF,TGCGCCAGCAGCGGCGGGAGTGGGGGCTACGAGCAGTACTTC
TRBJ1-2,TRBV5-1,once,-,CASSADYLGYTF,TGCGCCAGCAGCGCGGACTACCTTGGCTACACCTTC
TRBJ1-3,TRBV19,-,-,CASTIGGLRGNTIYF,TGTGCCAGTACCATCGGCGGGCTTCGGGGAAACACCATATATTTT
TRBJ1-5,TRBV28,few,-,CASSQSGGNQPQHF,TGTGCCAGCAGTCAGTCAGGGGGCAATCAGCCCCAGCATTTT
TRBJ1-3,TRBV7-9,-,-,CASRATGRSGNTIYF,TGTGCCAGCAGAGCCACAGGTCGCTCTGGAAACACCATATATTTT
TRBJ1-4,TRBV6-1,once,-,CASSDRQTNEKLFF,TGTGCCAGCAGTGATCGACAGACAAATGAAAAACTGTTTTTT
TRBJ2-1,TRBV18,few,-,CASSPRGTPYNEQFF,TGTGCCAGCTCACCCCGGGGGACCCCCTACAATGAGCAGTTCTTC